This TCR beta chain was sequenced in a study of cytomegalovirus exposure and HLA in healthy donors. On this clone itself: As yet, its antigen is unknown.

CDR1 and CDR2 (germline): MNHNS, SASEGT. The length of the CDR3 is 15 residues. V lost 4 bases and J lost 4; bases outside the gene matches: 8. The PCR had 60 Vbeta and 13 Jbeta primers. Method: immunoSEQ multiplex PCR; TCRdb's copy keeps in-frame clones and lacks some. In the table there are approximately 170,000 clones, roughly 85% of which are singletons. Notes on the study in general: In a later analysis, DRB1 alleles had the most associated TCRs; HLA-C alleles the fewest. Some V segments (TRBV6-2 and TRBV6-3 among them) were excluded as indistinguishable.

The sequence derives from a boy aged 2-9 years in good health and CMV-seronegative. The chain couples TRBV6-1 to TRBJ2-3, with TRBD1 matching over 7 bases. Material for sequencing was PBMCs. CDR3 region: CASSGLGGTADTQYF. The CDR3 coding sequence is TGTGCCAGCAGTGGATTAGGGGGCACAGCAGATACGCAGTATTTT.